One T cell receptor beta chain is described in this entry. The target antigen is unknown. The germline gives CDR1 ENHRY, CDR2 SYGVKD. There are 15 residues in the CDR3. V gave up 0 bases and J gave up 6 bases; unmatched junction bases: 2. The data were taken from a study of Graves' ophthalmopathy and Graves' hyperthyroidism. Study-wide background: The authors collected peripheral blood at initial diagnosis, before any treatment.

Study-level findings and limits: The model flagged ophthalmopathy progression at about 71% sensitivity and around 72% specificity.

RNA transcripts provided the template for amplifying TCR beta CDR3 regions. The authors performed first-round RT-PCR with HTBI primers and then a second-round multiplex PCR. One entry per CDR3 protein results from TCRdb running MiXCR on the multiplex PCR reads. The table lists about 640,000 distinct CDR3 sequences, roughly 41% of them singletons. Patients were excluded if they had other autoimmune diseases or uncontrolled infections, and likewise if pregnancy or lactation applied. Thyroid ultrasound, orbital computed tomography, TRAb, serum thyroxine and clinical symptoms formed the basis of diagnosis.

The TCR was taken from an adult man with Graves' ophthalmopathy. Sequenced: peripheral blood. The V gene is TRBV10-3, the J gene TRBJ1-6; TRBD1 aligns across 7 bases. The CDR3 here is CAISESDRPNSPLHF. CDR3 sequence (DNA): TGTGCCATCAGTGAGTCGGACAGGCCTAATTCACCCCTCCACTTT.